One sample yielded the 18 T cell receptor beta chains listed below, sequenced in a study of T cell responses to AZD1222 COVID-19 vaccine. Sequencing was performed with immunoSEQ multiplex PCR; in TCRdb, only in-frame clones are kept and a portion is missing. Of 150,000 to 200,000 clones in the sample, roughly 92% are singletons; the top ten hold about 2.5%. Sequences were derived from peripheral blood, sampled on day 0 of AZD1222 vaccination. Receptors were obtained from an adult in good health.

The J gene is TRBJ1-5, the V gene TRBV16; no definite D call. This CDR3 region has 15 residues. Trimming removed 0 bases at V and 2 bases at J, with 8 bases between. Germline assignment: CDR1 KGHSY and CDR2 FQNENV. Here the CDR3 reads CASSQSIGGNQPQHF. In nucleotides, the CDR3 is TGTGCCAGCAGCCAATCGATCGGGGGCAATCAGCCCCAGCATTTT.

V usage is TRBV4-2 and J usage is TRBJ1-5; D is undetermined. V lost 0 bases and J lost 2, with 11 bases in between. The V gene's germline CDR1 is LGHNA and CDR2 YNFKEQ. This CDR3 contains 16 residues. The CDR3 reads CASSQDGSGRNQPQHF. The CDR3 nucleotides read TGTGCCAGCAGCCAAGATGGGTCAGGCCGCAATCAGCCCCAGCATTTT.

V gene TRBV7-8 combines with J gene TRBJ2-1; maybe TRBD1 (8 bases). Germline CDR1 and CDR2: SGHVS and FQNEAQ. Between the trimmed V and J ends, which lost 3 bases and 7 bases, there was a span of 19 bases. The CDR3 extends over 16 amino acids. The CDR3 DNA follows: TGTGCCAGCAGCTTCAGCGGGACAGGTGCTTCGAATGAGCAGTTCTTC. Translating gives CASSFSGTGASNEQFF. Using reference TRBV7-8 and TRBJ2-1 for the parts outside the CDR3, the full variable domain is GAGVSQSPRYKVAKRGQDVALRCDPISGHVSLFWYQQALGQGPEFLTYFQNEAQLDKSGLPSDRFFAERPEGSVSTLKIQRTQQEDSAVYLCASSFSGTGASNEQFFGPGTRLTVL.

The chain uses TRBV10-3 and TRBJ1-4; no clear D. This CDR3 is 13 amino acids long. Germline-derived CDR1 and CDR2 are ENHRY and SYGVKD. The V end was cut by 3 bases, the J end by 7 bases, with 9 bases between. The CDR3 sequence: CAISDEGAEKLFF. Written as DNA, the CDR3 is TGTGCCATCAGTGACGAGGGCGCTGAAAAACTGTTTTTT.

The chain links TRBV24-1 to TRBJ2-7, with TRBD1 identical over 9 bases. The trim removed 4 bases at V and 5 bases at J, leaving 8 bases unmatched. The germline V gene encodes CDR1 KGHDR and CDR2 SFDVKD. The CDR3 contains 15 residues. The CDR3 spells CATSDPRTGADEQYF. CDR3 DNA: TGTGCCACCAGTGACCCCCGGACAGGGGCGGACGAGCAGTACTTC.

The J gene is TRBJ2-5, the V gene TRBV18; 7 bases are a match to TRBD2. The V gene end was trimmed by 6 bases and the J gene end by 4 bases; junction bases not matched to a gene: 11. There are 15 residues in the CDR3. Germline V CDR1 and CDR2: KGHSH, LQKENI. The CDR3 loop is CASSQREGSGETQYF. The CDR3 DNA follows: TGTGCCAGCTCCCAGCGGGAAGGCAGTGGAGAGACCCAGTACTTC.

The V gene is TRBV5-4, the J gene TRBJ1-2; 11 bases agree with TRBD1. This CDR3 comprises 13 residues. The V segment lost 1 base and the J segment 11 bases; nucleotides outside the gene matches: 4. The germline CDR1 and CDR2 sequences are SGHNT and YYREEE (reference sequence). CDR3 in DNA: TGTGCCAGCAGCTTGAAACGGGACAGGGGGTACACCTTC. As protein: CASSLKRDRGYTF. Full variable domain (remainder filled in from reference TRBV5-4 and TRBJ1-2): ETGVTQSPTHLIKTRGQQVTLRCSSQSGHNTVSWYQQALGQGPQFIFQYYREEENGRGNFPPRFSGLQFPNYSSELNVNALELDDSALYLCASSLKRDRGYTFGSGTRLTVV.

The chain joins TRBV3-1 (or the pseudogene TRBV3-2) to TRBJ1-6; D perhaps matches TRBD1 (6 bases). Trimming left V 3 bases short and J 5 bases short, with 14 bases between. Germline-derived CDR1 and CDR2 are LGHDT and YNNKEL (reference sequence). CDR3 length: 16 amino acids. The CDR3, as DNA: TGTGCCAGCAGCCAGGGAGAAGGGGGTAATAATTCACCCCTCCACTTT. Protein sequence: CASSQGEGGNNSPLHF.

The CDR3 sequence is CASNDRKNIQYF. The DNA of the CDR3 is TGTGCCAGTAACGACCGAAAAAACATTCAGTACTTC. The rearrangement joins TRBV19 to TRBJ2-4, with D unclear. The CDR3 has 12 amino acids. Germline-derived CDR1 and CDR2 are LNHDA and SQIVND (reference sequence). V was shortened by 7 bases and J by 4 bases, with 8 bases between the two germline ends.

This chain links TRBV6-5 with TRBJ1-3, with no clear D. CDR3 length equals 13 residues. Trimming left V 7 bases short and J 0 bases short, with 7 bases between. CDR1 and CDR2 from the germline V gene are MNHEY and SVGAGI. The CDR3 here is CASKAYSGNTIYF. In DNA, the CDR3 is TGTGCCAGCAAGGCGTACTCTGGAAACACCATATATTTT.

This clone appeared once. This chain connects TRBV10-2 to TRBJ2-7, with a weak D call TRBD1 (5 bases). The ends were cut back, 6 bases at V and 5 bases at J, with 17 bases in the middle. The germline V gene encodes CDR1 WSHSY and CDR2 SAAADI. CDR3 length: 14 amino acids. CDR3 residues: CASRAGSGADEQYF. In nucleotides, the CDR3 is TGCGCCAGCAGGGCAGGCTCTGGGGCCGACGAGCAGTACTTC.

The V gene is TRBV29-1, the J gene TRBJ2-2; TRBD2 matches 8 bases. The junction had 8 bases not matched to a gene; V was cut back by 7 bases and J by 4 bases. The CDR3 sequence is 14 residues long. Germline V gives CDR1 SQVTM, CDR2 ANQGSEA. In DNA, the CDR3 is TGCAGCGCCGTAAGCGGGAGTATCACCGGGGAGCTGTTTTTT. This translates into CSAVSGSITGELFF.

The genes are TRBV7-2 and TRBJ2-1; 10 positions agree with TRBD2. The germline V gene encodes CDR1 SGHTA and CDR2 FQGNSA. This CDR3 has 16 amino acids. V was pared by 2 bases and J by 6 bases, with 7 bases of the junction left unmatched. Written as DNA, the CDR3 is TGTGCCAGCAGCTTACTCGTAGCGGGAGGATCCAATGAGCAGTTCTTC. Residues: CASSLLVAGGSNEQFF.

This sequence joins TRBV5-6 and TRBJ2-3; D possibly matches TRBD1 or TRBD2 (5 bases each). V gave up 4 bases and J gave up 6 bases, with 21 bases separating them. The CDR3 consists of 16 residues. The germline gives CDR1 SGHDT, CDR2 YYEEEE. In nucleotides, the CDR3 is TGTGCCAGCAGCATACCCCCAGCGGACACTGGGGATACGCAGTATTTT. Translated, it gives CASSIPPADTGDTQYF.

The V and J genes are TRBV3-1 (or the pseudogene TRBV3-2) and TRBJ2-7; 7 nucleotides line up with TRBD2. Germline CDR1 is LGHDT and CDR2 is YNNKEL (reference sequence). The CDR3 length is 16 residues. V shed 2 bases, J shed 4 bases, and the junction held 11 bases outside the gene matches. CDR3 sequence (DNA): TGTGCCAGCAGCCAAAGGGCGGGGGAGCTAGGATACGAGCAGTACTTC. Amino acid sequence: CASSQRAGELGYEQYF.

V and J are TRBV2 and TRBJ1-6, with 8 bases fitting TRBD1. The CDR3 runs 15 residues. V was clipped by 5 bases and J by 7 bases; unmatched bases: 7. Germline values: CDR1 SNHLY, CDR2 FYNNEI. The CDR3 protein is CASSPKRQGNSPLHF. The CDR3 nucleotides are TGTGCCAGCAGTCCCAAGCGACAGGGGAATTCACCCCTCCACTTT. Using reference TRBV2 and TRBJ1-6 for the parts outside the CDR3, the full variable domain is EPEVTQTPSHQVTQMGQEVILRCVPISNHLYFYWYRQILGQKVEFLVSFYNNEISEKSEIFDDQFSVERPDGSNFTLKIRSTKLEDSAMYFCASSPKRQGNSPLHFGNGTRLTVT.

The gene calls are TRBV7-3 and TRBJ1-2; D perhaps matches TRBD1 (6 bases). V lost 5 bases and J lost 3, with 13 bases in between. Germline-derived CDR1 and CDR2 are SGHTA and FQGTGA. This CDR3 has 14 amino acids. CDR3 protein: CASSPNREDYGYTF. The CDR3 DNA reads TGTGCCAGCAGCCCCAACAGGGAGGACTATGGCTACACCTTC.

The chain joins TRBV6-2 or TRBV6-3 to TRBJ1-5; no definite D call. V was shortened by 3 bases and J by 7 bases, with 22 bases between the two germline ends. Germline CDR1 reads MNHEY; CDR2 reads SVGEGT. The CDR3 runs to 17 residues. The CDR3 loop is CASSYLAAGLLGQPQHF. CDR3 nucleotide sequence: TGTGCCAGCAGTTATTTGGCGGCAGGCCTACTTGGACAGCCCCAGCATTTT.